This record concerns one TCR beta chain sequence. The data stem from a study of blood T cell repertoires in COVID-19. Study as a whole: Samples of COVID-19 (acute and convalescent) were obtained from the United States, Italy and Spain. Sources were T cells, B-cell-depleted T cells, or PBMCs; the material itself was cDNA or gDNA.

The Seattle patients, enrolled during active infection, were followed longitudinally. Some clones are missing from TCRdb's copy, which holds only in-frame ones; the method was immunoSEQ multiplex PCR. The table shows fewer than 350,000 clones, with 89% occurring only once. The CDR3 is made up of 15 amino acids. The V and J ends lost 6 bases and 0 bases, in that order; junction bases with no gene match: 5. Germline V gene sequence: CDR1 KGHSH, CDR2 LQKENI. Sample: peripheral blood. The chain has TRBV18 and TRBJ1-5; 7 bases line up with TRBD1. This TCR was sampled from a woman aged 55-70 years with COVID-19, enrolled during active disease. The CDR3, as DNA: TGTGCCAGCTCCCAACAGGGGAATAGCAATCAGCCCCAGCATTTT. Its translation: CASSQQGNSNQPQHF.